What follows are 7 T cell receptor beta chains derived from one specimen sequenced in a study of CD8 T cells in Susac syndrome. It was with random hexamers that roughly 0.45 to 1 ug RNA was reverse transcribed. Each CDR3 protein gets one entry after TCRdb re-called the immunoSEQ multiplex PCR reads with MiXCR. The profile shows some 96,000 distinct CDR3 sequences, 85% to 95% of them singletons. The sample taken for sequencing was CD4+ T cells from PBMCs. The source of these receptors is a human donor with Susac syndrome.

This clonotype was observed once. Written as DNA, the CDR3 is TGTGCCACCAGTGATGTACTGAGCTCCTACAATGAGCAGTTCTTC. Protein: CATSDVLSSYNEQFF. The rearrangement links TRBV24-1 to TRBJ2-1, with unresolved D. The CDR3 totals 15 residues. The ends were cut back, 3 bases at V and 0 bases at J, with 8 bases in the middle. Germline CDR1 reads KGHDR; CDR2 reads SFDVKD.

The chain has TRBV10-3 and TRBJ2-4; the D gene is possibly TRBD2 (6 bases). The CDR3 runs to 13 residues. Deletions cut 3 bases from V and 5 bases from J, with 8 bases between. The V gene's germline CDR1 is ENHRY and CDR2 SYGVKD. This chain's CDR3 is CAISEGTQNIQYF. CDR3 nucleotide sequence: TGTGCCATCAGTGAAGGGACTCAAAACATTCAGTACTTC.

This rearrangement joins TRBV27 to TRBJ2-2; D possibly corresponds to TRBD1 (6 bases). The CDR3 runs to 15 residues. The ends were cut back, 3 bases at V and 4 bases at J, with 12 bases in the middle. CDR1 is MNHEY and CDR2 is SMNVEV in the germline V gene (reference sequence). The CDR3 bases are TGTGCCAGCAGTTTGGGCAGGGGTTTCACCGGGGAGCTGTTTTTT. This codes for CASSLGRGFTGELFF.

The J gene is TRBJ2-4, the V gene TRBV11-2; D perhaps matches TRBD1 (6 bases). V was clipped by 4 bases and J by 7 bases, with 14 bases between them. The V gene's germline CDR1 is SGHAT and CDR2 FQNNGV. The CDR3 consists of 14 residues. CDR3 residues: CASSSPRGRNIQYF. DNA for the CDR3: TGTGCCAGCAGCTCCCCCAGGGGACGGAACATTCAGTACTTC.

This chain connects TRBV28 to TRBJ2-5; possibly TRBD1 or TRBD2 for D (5 bases each). Trimming left V 6 bases short and J 5 bases short, with 25 bases between. Germline V CDR1 and CDR2: MDHEN, SYDVKM. The CDR3 runs to 17 residues. In nucleotides, the CDR3 is TGTGCCAGCAGCCCTTTTTCCGGGACGATGAGCCGCGAGACCCAGTACTTC. It codes for CASSPFSGTMSRETQYF.

The V gene is TRBV5-6, the J gene TRBJ2-1, with D maybe TRBD2 (6 bases). Germline V gene lookup returns CDR1 SGHDT and CDR2 YYEEEE. The CDR3 covers 15 residues. Trimming pared 4 bases from V and 3 bases from J, leaving 14 bases between. CDR3 DNA: TGTGCCAGCAGCCTGGAGGCTAGCGTCTACAATGAGCAGTTCTTC. Translation gives CASSLEASVYNEQFF.

This chain connects TRBV12-3 or TRBV12-4 to TRBJ2-7, with TRBD2 identical over 8 bases. The trim removed 1 base at V and 3 bases at J, leaving 2 bases unmatched. The CDR3 contains 14 residues. CDR3 protein: CASSLGGTSYEQYF. CDR3 nucleotide sequence: TGTGCCAGCAGTTTAGGAGGGACTAGCTACGAGCAGTACTTC.